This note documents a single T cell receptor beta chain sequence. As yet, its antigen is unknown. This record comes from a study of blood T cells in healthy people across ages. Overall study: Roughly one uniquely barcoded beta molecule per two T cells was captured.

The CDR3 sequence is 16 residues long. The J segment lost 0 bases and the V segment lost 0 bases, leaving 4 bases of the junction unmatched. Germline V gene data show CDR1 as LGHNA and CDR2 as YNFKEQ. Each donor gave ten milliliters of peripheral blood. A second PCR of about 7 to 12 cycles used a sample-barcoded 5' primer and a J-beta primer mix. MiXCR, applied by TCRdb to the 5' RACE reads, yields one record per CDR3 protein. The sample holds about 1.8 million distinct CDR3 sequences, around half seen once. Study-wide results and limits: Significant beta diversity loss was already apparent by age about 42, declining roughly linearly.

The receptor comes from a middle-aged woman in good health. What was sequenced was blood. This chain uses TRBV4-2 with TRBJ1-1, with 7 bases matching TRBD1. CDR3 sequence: CASSQDQGVMNTEAFF. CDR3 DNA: TGTGCCAGCAGCCAAGATCAGGGGGTGATGAACACTGAAGCTTTCTTT.